This TCR beta chain was found in a study of cytomegalovirus exposure and HLA in healthy donors (dated by TCRdb to 2016 to 2017). As for the study more broadly: In an earlier analysis of 450 to 750 of the donors, 250 to 300 Gb of sequence data and 90 million to 120 million unique TCR beta sequences from about 180 million T cells were reported. An earlier analysis of around 580 of the donors used high-throughput TCR beta sequencing to judge whether each TCR beta V gene segment behaved as functional or pseudogenic. About five DR-DQ haplotypes were treated as single units for association and clustering because of strong linkage in the cohort. Using immunosequencing, the study profiled T cell repertoires from 550 to 750 subjects and related those repertoires to cytomegalovirus serostatus. Donor age, sex, ethnicity and CMV serostatus were collected together with the repertoire data. A separate validation cohort of approximately 120 different subjects was used in addition to the 666-subject first cohort. Of the approximately 400 genotyped donors, less than 90% were placed in the genetic ancestry cluster associated with self-reported Caucasian donors. To study patterns of TCR occurrence, a later analysis re-analyzed previously published TCR beta repertoires from hundreds of donors and added high-resolution HLA genotyping. Roughly 300 gigabases of sequencing data and tens of millions of unique TCR sequences were included in an early release covering roughly 600 HLA-typed donors. Among 300 to 450 genotyped donors of the cohort, an average of roughly 240,000 unique TCR beta nucleotide sequences were sequenced per donor, 15% to 20% of them non-productive. HLA typing included class I and class II loci at four-digit resolution. The study aimed to test whether signatures of past pathogen exposure could be identified by cataloging public T cell receptors. Typing coverage differed by locus: A, B, C, DRB1 and DQB1 were typed in about 620-630 donors, DQA1 in about 560, DPA1 in approximately 610, and DPB1 in approximately 450. Rather than using new phenotypic data, the later analysis identified candidate immune exposures from TCR beta sequences and from how often those sequences occurred across donors. Genome-wide SNP genotypes for about three fifths of the roughly 670 donors were used in a later genetic analysis, which treated that subset as a discovery cohort. To predict cytomegalovirus infection status, the study brought together high-throughput TCR immunosequencing, statistical association of individual TCRs with disease status, and machine learning. All discovery cohort repertoires had been generated using a single sequencing platform. The investigation overall reported the following: In a later analysis, HLA-associated TCR beta chains showed more clonal expansion and lower generation probabilities than non-associated chains that were equally common. Sequencing depth was assumed to be roughly uniform across donors in the presence/absence analyses, though that assumption may not hold. According to the authors, the approach could potentially be generalized to other disease states and immunological phenotypes. The study listed 164 TCR beta chains as associated with cytomegalovirus. Linkage disequilibrium might explain the correlated functional status among segregating V segments, but an unknown experimental factor could not be ruled out. In a later analysis, several top co-occurrence clusters were reported to appear linked to parvovirus B19, influenza, CMV and Epstein-Barr virus. In this cohort, only TCR beta chains were sequenced, and detectable features were limited by the absence of alpha or paired-chain data. Approximately 18 rarely observed V segments, including chromosome 9 orphons, were excluded from the earlier analysis of approximately 600 of the donors because counts were too low. Assigning TCR associations to individual alleles was difficult when HLA alleles, especially DR and DQ, strongly co-occurred. In an earlier analysis of approximately 590 of the donors, most TCR beta V segments were observed in productive rearrangements about 90% or about 30% of the time, broadly matching IMGT annotations. In a later genetic analysis, fewer N-insertions in productive TCRs were reported among donors in an Asian-associated ancestry cluster than the roughly 710-donor mean. Specific HLA alleles were associated with around 18,000 TCR beta sequences at a false discovery rate of 0.05 in a later analysis. The 87-base-pair reads could not distinguish some IMGT-functional V segments, including TRBV6-2 and TRBV6-3, so those segments were excluded. Most TCR sequences were seen in very few donors, while some public TCRs were found in many individuals. The sequencing pipeline was judged likely to have produced a cluster of highly shared sequence variants as a technical artifact. A further reported finding was that TCR beta sequences accurately predicted the HLA-A and HLA-B alleles for most subjects in the first cohort. Because some donors lacked HLA typing at each locus, the association tests relied only on the typed subset. An association between a missense DCLRE1C variant and V-gene and J-gene trimming of TCR beta chains was found in a later genetic analysis and replicated in an independent cohort. A few of the identified cytomegalovirus-associated TCR beta chains were confirmed in vitro to be specific for cytomegalovirus antigens. According to a later analysis, most CMV-associated TCR beta chains appeared to be HLA-restricted, and the HLA associations seemed to be driven largely by CMV exposure. The classifier was reported to diagnose cytomegalovirus status with high specificity and sensitivity in both the original cohort and the validation cohort. For the cohort, immune exposure information was limited to CMV serostatus. A later analysis found that TCR association rates varied across HLA loci, with DRB1 alleles showing the most associated TCRs and HLA-C alleles the fewest.

Counted from cysteine to phenylalanine, this CDR3 has 13 amino acids. Only the CDR3 part of the read is kept: 39 bases, read in frame from the first base. Relative to germline, V is 5 bases shorter and J is 1 base shorter, with 8 bases between their ends. The germline V gene supplies CDR1 MDHEN and CDR2 SYDVKM. Of note for this clone: The clone's antigen remains unknown. Within one base of it there is no much larger clone, and no base qualities were kept.

Library generation was performed with the immunoSEQ multiplex PCR assay. A mixture of 60 forward primers for TCR Vbeta segments and 13 reverse primers for TCR Jbeta segments was used in the multiplex PCR. Amplification of the CDR3 region of rearranged TCR beta genes was performed with a multiplex PCR assay on genomic DNA. The amplified TCR beta libraries were sequenced on the Illumina HiSeq System as 87-base-pair reads. For the original study's pipeline: A later analysis tallied 75 million to 95 million unique TCR beta chains across the roughly 610 repertoires, and some 10 million of those chains were shared by two or more donors. To remove PCR and sequencing errors, raw reads were error-corrected and collapsed into unique sequences using a nearest-neighbor algorithm that merged closely related sequences. V, D and J gene segments were assigned by aligning CDR3 sequences to IMGT reference sequences. For a sequence to be retained, a match of at least six nucleotides was required to both a V gene segment and a J gene segment. Rearrangements were called productive when the CDR3 lacked stop codons and stayed in frame with V and J; all others were non-productive. CDR3 was defined by IMGT convention, running from the second conserved V-encoded cysteine to the conserved J-encoded phenylalanine. The earlier analysis of about 640 of the donors excluded any sequence lacking an unambiguous match to a single V gene segment. In an earlier analysis of several hundred of the donors, V segments were called functional above 56.7% productive rearrangements and were called segregating when the between-donor standard deviation exceeded 5%. To diagnose cytomegalovirus status from the catalog of TCR beta chain sequences, a statistical classification framework was built. A later analysis assigned V and J genes by comparing TCR nucleotide sequences with IMGT/GENE-DB human TR gene sequences. Using the TCRdist pipeline, a later analysis assigned CDR3 sequences along with most-parsimonious VDJ recombination scenarios. In a later analysis, every TCR beta chain was defined by the combination of its CDR3 amino acid sequence and its V-gene family, and reads without a unique V-gene family were dropped. To address suspected cross-contamination and a sequencing artifact, a later analysis removed over 500 highly shared, low-generation-probability nucleotide sequences. A later analysis calculated a clonal expansion index for each public chain from normalized within-repertoire ranks of inferred template counts. A later analysis computed generation probabilities with a VDJ recombination model fitted to out-of-frame rearrangements, and checked the results against IGoR. A later analysis scored TCR-TCR, TCR-HLA and TCR-CMV co-occurrence with hypergeometric tests, applying a repertoire-size bias correction to TCR pairs. False discovery rates were estimated in a later analysis by permuting HLA or CMV assignments 20 times. In a later analysis, co-occurring TCRs were grouped with DBSCAN, and TCRdist sequence similarity was added when clustering was performed within HLA-allele-positive subsets. Co-occurrence clustering excluded repertoires with fewer than 30,000 or more than 120,000 public chains, plus five with anomalous nucleotide sharing. TCRdb carries this immuneACCESS record with in-frame sequences only. Its versions omit some clonotypes, under half of them owing to an unresolved V gene in the studies checked, with the rest unexplained. That table is the source of V, J and clone size, and D and trimming were worked out from the DNA. The sample includes approximately 110,000 clones, with 80% observed a single time. 6.9% of the sample belongs to the ten largest clones.

In total, just over 650 healthy bone marrow donors made up the cohort. Cohort members were all nominally healthy when sampled, although unrecorded immune exposures were likely present. The donor tested CMV seropositive and was one of the 289 seropositive cohort members. A peripheral blood sample was provided by each donor, and peripheral blood mononuclear cells were used for TCR beta sequencing. The Qiagen DNeasy Blood Extraction Kit was used to extract genomic DNA from the blood cell samples. The chain employs TRBV28 and TRBJ1-2; matching of 6 bases hints at TRBD1 as the D gene. The source is a man aged 25 to 40 in good health and CMV-seropositive. Sequencing used PBMCs. The base sequence is TGTGCCAGCAGTGGACAGCTTAACTATGGCTACACCTTC. Its coded protein is CASSGQLNYGYTF.